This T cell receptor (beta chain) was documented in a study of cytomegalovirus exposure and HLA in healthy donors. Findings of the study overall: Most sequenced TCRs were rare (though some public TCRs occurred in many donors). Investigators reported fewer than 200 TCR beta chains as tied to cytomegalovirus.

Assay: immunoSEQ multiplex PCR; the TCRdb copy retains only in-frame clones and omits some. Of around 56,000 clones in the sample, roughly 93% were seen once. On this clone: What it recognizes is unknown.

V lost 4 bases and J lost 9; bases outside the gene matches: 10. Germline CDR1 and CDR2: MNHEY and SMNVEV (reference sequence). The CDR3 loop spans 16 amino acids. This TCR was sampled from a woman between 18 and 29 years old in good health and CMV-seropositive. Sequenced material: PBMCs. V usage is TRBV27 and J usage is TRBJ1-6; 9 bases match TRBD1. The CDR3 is CASSSYTGGEGSPLHF. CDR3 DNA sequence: TGTGCCAGCAGTTCGTATACAGGGGGCGAGGGTTCACCCCTCCACTTT.